This entry is about one T cell receptor (beta chain). The CDR3 spans 18 residues. With 5 bases clipped from V and 7 bases from J, the junction kept 14 bases outside the gene matches. In germline, CDR1 is LNHDA, CDR2 SQIVND (reference sequence). The sample originates from a study of blood T cell repertoires in COVID-19. Overall study: PBMCs, B-cell-depleted T cells, or T cells were the source of the cDNA or gDNA that made up the material.

As originally analysed: Using reference gene primer amplification, nucleated cell counts were estimated. Clones were sequenced by immunoSEQ multiplex PCR, and TCRdb holds only the in-frame ones, with some missing. Clone size and V and J calls were adopted from that table, with D and trimming inferred from the DNA. In the table there are fewer than 350,000 clones, approximately 88% of which are singletons. This clonotype originated in a man between 18 and 29 years old with active or convalescent COVID-19. The sequenced sample was peripheral blood. The J gene is TRBJ1-6, the V gene TRBV19; 10 bases are a match to TRBD1. CDR3 in amino acids: CASSLTGGPIGWNSPLHF. CDR3 coding DNA: TGTGCCAGTAGTTTGACAGGGGGCCCAATTGGATGGAATTCACCCCTCCACTTT.